This entry lists 27 T cell receptor beta chains sequenced from one sample in a study of blood T cell repertoires in COVID-19. Produced via immunoSEQ multiplex PCR; TCRdb's table is partial and in-frame only. This table holds over 200,000 clones, about 91% found once. Sequenced input: peripheral blood. These receptors were obtained from a man in his thirties or forties with acute or convalescent COVID-19.

This rearrangement joins TRBV29-1 to TRBJ2-7, with 9 positions matching TRBD2. V trimming: 3 bases; J trimming: 2 bases; junction bases outside the gene matches: 5. Germline lookup yields CDR1 SQVTM and CDR2 ANQGSEA. This CDR3 contains 14 residues. The CDR3 reads CSVELVAGAYEQYF. As DNA, the CDR3 is TGCAGCGTTGAGCTCGTAGCGGGGGCCTACGAGCAGTACTTC.

The chain uses TRBV27 and TRBJ2-7; 8 nucleotides match TRBD1. This CDR3 region has 16 residues. Losses at the gene ends were 6 bases for V and 4 bases for J; bases not matched to a gene: 14. Germline V lookup: CDR1 MNHEY, CDR2 SMNVEV (reference sequence). This CDR3 reads CASSYRSSGQGYEQYF. In DNA, the CDR3 is TGTGCCAGCAGCTATCGGTCTTCAGGACAGGGATACGAGCAGTACTTC.

The J gene is TRBJ2-7, the V gene TRBV5-4; TRBD1 matches 9 bases. V trimming: 6 bases; J trimming: 2 bases; junction bases outside the gene matches: 6. This CDR3 comprises 14 residues. CDR1 and CDR2 (germline): SGHNT, YYREEE (reference sequence). CDR3 region: CASNRGQGTYEQYF. CDR3 nucleotide sequence: TGTGCCAGCAATCGAGGACAGGGGACCTACGAGCAGTACTTC.

V is TRBV5-1 and J is TRBJ2-1; TRBD2 matches at 16 bases. J lost 9 bases, V lost 5 bases, and 8 bases had no gene match. The CDR3 is made up of 16 amino acids. Germline loops: CDR1 SGHRS, CDR2 YFSETQ. The CDR3 here is CASRQGTSGRVSEQFF. The CDR3 region has the DNA TGCGCCAGCAGACAGGGGACTAGCGGGAGGGTAAGTGAGCAGTTCTTC.

This clone occurred many times. The rearrangement uses TRBV27 and TRBJ2-7, with 8 positions matching TRBD2. J lost 7 bases, V lost 3 bases, and 8 bases had no gene match. The CDR3 has 14 residues. CDR1 MNHEY and CDR2 SMNVEV come from the germline V gene (reference sequence). The CDR3 is CASSFYGRAGEQYF. The CDR3, as DNA: TGTGCCAGCAGTTTTTACGGGAGGGCGGGTGAGCAGTACTTC.

The genes are TRBV29-1 and TRBJ1-2; TRBD1 might be the D (6 bases). V was trimmed by 6 bases and J by 4 bases, leaving 18 bases between them. This CDR3 spans 14 amino acids. CDR1 and CDR2 from the germline V gene are SQVTM and ANQGSEA. The CDR3 DNA follows: TGCAGCGTCGATCCCAAGACAGGCGGCTATGGCTACACCTTC. Its protein is CSVDPKTGGYGYTF.

The rearrangement links TRBV11-1 to TRBJ1-4, with 7 bases that match TRBD1. CDR3 length: 15 amino acids. J was trimmed by 8 bases and V by 0 bases; bases with no gene match: 6. CDR1 SGHAT and CDR2 FQDESV come from the germline V gene (reference sequence). CDR3 residues: CASSLARTGGEKLFF. The CDR3 region has the DNA TGTGCCAGCAGCTTAGCGCGGACAGGAGGCGAAAAACTGTTTTTT. Full variable domain (outside the CDR3, taken from reference TRBV11-1 and TRBJ1-4): EAEVAQSPRYKITEKSQAVAFWCDPISGHATLYWYRQILGQGPELLVQFQDESVVDDSQLPKDRFSAERLKGVDSTLKIQPAELGDSAMYLCASSLARTGGEKLFFGSGTQLSVL.

The rearrangement uses TRBV7-9 and TRBJ1-3; 8 bases are shared with TRBD1. V shed 3 bases and J 2 bases; nucleotides not matched to a gene: 6. Per the germline V gene, CDR1 is SEHNR and CDR2 is FQNEAQ (reference sequence). This CDR3 has 16 residues. The CDR3 DNA is TGTGCCAGCAGCTTCCCCCCGACAGGGGCTGGAAACACCATATATTTT. As protein: CASSFPPTGAGNTIYF.

V and J are TRBV5-1 and TRBJ1-6; possibly TRBD1 for D (6 bases). CDR1 and CDR2 (germline): SGHRS, YFSETQ. Trimming took 7 bases from V and 9 from J, leaving 17 bases between them. The CDR3 contains 14 residues. The CDR3 reads CASRSGGLVSPLHF. The CDR3 DNA follows: TGCGCCAGCCGCTCCGGGGGGCTCGTTTCACCCCTCCACTTT.

The J gene is TRBJ2-7, the V gene TRBV5-6; no definite D call. There are 13 residues in the CDR3. V lost 3 bases and J lost 3, with 10 bases in between. Germline CDR1 and CDR2: SGHDT and YYEEEE. The CDR3 protein is CASSSISSYEQYF. The CDR3 nucleotides are TGTGCCAGCAGCTCGATCTCTAGCTACGAGCAGTACTTC.

The chain carries TRBV28 and TRBJ1-5, with D maybe TRBD1 (6 bases). The V gene's germline CDR1 is MDHEN and CDR2 SYDVKM. This CDR3 spans 13 amino acids. V was pared by 6 bases and J by 8 bases, with 14 bases between. CDR3 region: CASRSTWTEPQHF. The CDR3 nucleotides are TGTGCCAGCAGGTCGACTTGGACAGAGCCCCAGCATTTT.

The J gene is TRBJ2-3, the V gene TRBV6-4, with D possibly TRBD2 on 6 matching bases. CDR3 size: 15 residues. Per the germline V gene, CDR1 is MRHNA and CDR2 is SNTAGT. The V and J ends lost 0 bases and 6 bases respectively, with 13 bases between them. DNA of the CDR3: TGTGCCAGCAGTGACTCGGGGACTCCCTCCGATACGCAGTATTTT. It is translated as CASSDSGTPSDTQYF.

The chain couples TRBV28 to TRBJ1-6; the D is unclear. Trimming left V 8 bases short and J 7 bases short, with 12 bases between. There are 13 residues in the CDR3. Germline V CDR1 and CDR2: MDHEN, SYDVKM. CDR3 sequence reads: CASSPPLNSPLHF. In nucleotides, the CDR3 is TGTGCCAGCTCCCCCCCACTAAATTCACCCCTCCACTTT.

The chain employs TRBV5-6 and TRBJ1-2, with TRBD1 identical over 11 bases. Germline CDR1 SGHDT, CDR2 YYEEEE. V shed 4 bases and J 7 bases; nucleotides not matched to a gene: 6. The CDR3 length is 14 residues. CDR3 protein: CASSPDRGRSGYTF. As DNA, the CDR3 is TGTGCCAGCAGCCCGGACAGGGGGCGTAGTGGCTACACCTTC.

The CDR3 region is CASSQGGLGEQYF. The CDR3 nucleotides are TGCGCCAGCAGCCAAGGAGGACTAGGCGAGCAGTACTTC. The chain has TRBV4-1 and TRBJ2-7; 7 bases are shared with TRBD2. The ends lost 1 base at V and 6 bases at J; junction bases unmatched: 3. Germline V gene sequence: CDR1 MGHRA, CDR2 YSYEKL. CDR3 length: 13 amino acids.

The chain is built from TRBV7-3 and TRBJ2-2, with 11 bases identical to TRBD2. In germline, CDR1 is SGHTA, CDR2 FQGTGA. Losses at the gene ends were 3 bases for V and 5 bases for J; bases not matched to a gene: 5. The CDR3 is 16 amino acids. In DNA form, the CDR3 reads TGTGCCAGCAGCTTTGCTAGCGGGAGGTTTACCGGGGAGCTGTTTTTT. The encoded protein is CASSFASGRFTGELFF.

The V and J genes are TRBV27 and TRBJ1-1, with 9 positions matching TRBD1. Germline V gene data show CDR1 as MNHEY and CDR2 as SMNVEV (reference sequence). The CDR3 extends over 16 amino acids. V lost 3 bases, J lost 11 bases, and 16 bases stayed unmatched. CDR3 in amino acids: CASSFSGVPGQGLAFF. DNA for the CDR3: TGTGCCAGCAGTTTCTCGGGTGTACCGGGACAGGGACTGGCTTTCTTT.

The J gene is TRBJ2-1, the V gene TRBV5-5; D perhaps matches TRBD2 (6 bases). Germline V CDR1 and CDR2: SGHKS, YYEKEE (reference sequence). The CDR3 has 12 residues. Trimming stripped 4 bases from V and 9 bases from J, with 11 bases between. CDR3 residues: CASSLTRGEQFF. CDR3 bases: TGTGCCAGCAGCCTGACTAGGGGTGAGCAGTTCTTC.

The rearrangement links TRBV6-5 to TRBJ1-3, with D hard to call. The CDR3 loop spans 15 amino acids. V was pared by 5 bases and J by 0 bases, with 11 bases between. Per germline, CDR1 MNHEY and CDR2 SVGAGI. CDR3 nucleotide sequence: TGTGCCAGCAGTCACGACATAACCTCTGGAAACACCATATATTTT. It translates to CASSHDITSGNTIYF.

This clone came up a few times. This chain links TRBV14 with TRBJ2-7, with 7 bases that match TRBD1. The CDR3 is 16 residues long. Germline CDR1 reads SGHDN; CDR2 reads FVKESK. Unmatched junction bases numbered 11, after V lost 3 bases and J lost 3 bases. CDR3 sequence: CASSHPLGDSRYEQYF. CDR3 coding DNA: TGTGCCAGCAGCCACCCTTTGGGGGACAGCCGCTACGAGCAGTACTTC. Looking up the rest from reference TRBV14 and TRBJ2-7 gives the full variable domain: EAGVTQFPSHSVIEKGQTVTLRCDPISGHDNLYWYRRVMGKEIKFLLHFVKESKQDESGMPNNRFLAERTGGTYSTLKVQPAELEDSGVYFCASSHPLGDSRYEQYFGPGTRLTVT.

The table lists this clone with a count of one. The V call is TRBV4-1, the J call TRBJ2-3; possibly TRBD2 for D (5 bases). The V end was cut by 1 base, the J end by 5 bases, with 7 bases between. The germline V gene encodes CDR1 MGHRA and CDR2 YSYEKL. The CDR3 runs to 13 residues. In nucleotides, the CDR3 is TGCGCCAGCAGCCAAGGGGGAGAAGATACGCAGTATTTT. Protein sequence: CASSQGGEDTQYF.

The gene calls are TRBV5-1 and TRBJ2-1, with D unresolved. Trimming left V 5 bases short and J 8 bases short, with 11 bases between. Per the germline V gene, CDR1 is SGHRS and CDR2 is YFSETQ. The CDR3 totals 12 residues. Here the CDR3 reads CASSFLAYEQFF. The CDR3 nucleotides read TGCGCCAGCAGTTTCTTAGCCTATGAGCAGTTCTTC.

This clone is a singleton in its sample. V gene TRBV7-3 combines with J gene TRBJ2-1; D may be TRBD1 (5 bases). Looked up from germline, CDR1 is SGHTA and CDR2 is FQGTGA. The germline V and J ends were trimmed by 5 bases and 10 bases, with 15 bases remaining between them. The CDR3 is 13 residues long. The CDR3 DNA sequence: TGTGCCAGCAGCCGCCCAGGGAACCCAGAGCAGTTCTTC. It is translated as CASSRPGNPEQFF. The whole variable domain, filled in from reference TRBV7-3 and TRBJ2-1, reads GAGVSQTPSNKVTEKGKYVELRCDPISGHTALYWYRQSLGQGPEFLIYFQGTGAADDSGLPNDRFFAVRPEGSVSTLKIQRTERGDSAVYLCASSRPGNPEQFFGPGTRLTVL.

The chain couples TRBV9 to TRBJ1-6; a weak D match, TRBD1 (5 bases). The CDR3 has 15 amino acids. V lost 0 bases and J lost 7, with 11 bases in between. Per the germline V gene, CDR1 is SGDLS and CDR2 is YYNGEE. The CDR3 region is CASSVAAGENSPLHF. The CDR3 DNA follows: TGTGCCAGCAGCGTAGCGGCGGGGGAGAATTCACCCCTCCACTTT.

The genes are TRBV27 and TRBJ1-4; 7 bases agree with TRBD1. The CDR3 extends over 16 amino acids. CDR1 and CDR2 (germline): MNHEY, SMNVEV (reference sequence). V lost 3 bases, J lost 4 bases, and 8 bases stayed unmatched. The DNA for the CDR3 is TGTGCCAGCAGTTTGGGCAGGGGGACGAATAATGAAAAACTGTTTTTT. Its protein product is CASSLGRGTNNEKLFF. Full variable domain (missing parts from reference TRBV27 and TRBJ1-4): EAQVTQNPRYLITVTGKKLTVTCSQNMNHEYMSWYRQDPGLGLRQIYYSMNVEVTDKGDVPEGYKVSRKEKRNFPLILESPSPNQTSLYFCASSLGRGTNNEKLFFGSGTQLSVL.

The chain is built from TRBV28 and TRBJ2-5, with D possibly being TRBD1 (6 bases). V was pared by 5 bases and J by 5 bases, with 18 bases between. This CDR3 has 15 amino acids. Germline CDR1 MDHEN, CDR2 SYDVKM. CDR3 bases: TGTGCCAGCAGTGGGAACAGGGCATGGGCGGAGACCCAGTACTTC. Translation gives CASSGNRAWAETQYF. The full variable domain, its missing parts supplied by reference TRBV28 and TRBJ2-5, is DVKVTQSSRYLVKRTGEKVFLECVQDMDHENMFWYRQDPGLGLRLIYFSYDVKMKEKGDIPEGYSVSREKKERFSLILESASTNQTSMYLCASSGNRAWAETQYFGPGTRLLVL.

The rearrangement uses TRBV9 and TRBJ1-1; 7 bases match TRBD1. The junction had 6 bases not matched to a gene; V was cut back by 2 bases and J by 2 bases. Germline V CDR1 and CDR2: SGDLS, YYNGEE. This CDR3 is built from 15 residues. The CDR3 loop is CASSVSGTANTEAFF. The CDR3 DNA reads as TGTGCCAGCAGCGTGTCCGGGACAGCAAACACTGAAGCTTTCTTT. The complete variable domain, with remaining parts taken from reference TRBV9 and TRBJ1-1, reads DSGVTQTPKHLITATGQRVTLRCSPRSGDLSVYWYQQSLDQGLQFLIQYYNGEERAKGNILERFSAQQFPDLHSELNLSSLELGDSALYFCASSVSGTANTEAFFGQGTRLTVV.